This TCR beta chain comes out of a study of T cells in Graves' hyperthyroidism and ophthalmopathy. General study findings and limits: The model's output predicted ophthalmopathy at a median of roughly seven months prior to onset. A 13 V-J model separated ophthalmopathy from stable hyperthyroidism.

This clonotype was found many times. Its antigen remains unidentified. The source material, RNA transcripts, was used to amplify TCR beta CDR3 regions. The TCR CDR3 was amplified in a first-round RT-PCR using the HTBI primer set. TCRdb used MiXCR to reprocess the multiplex PCR reads, holding one entry per CDR3 protein. The data contain about 270,000 distinct CDR3 sequences, 20% to 25% of them singletons. CDR1 and CDR2 (germline): LGHNA, YNFKEQ. V lost 0 bases and J 9 bases, leaving 12 bases between the germline ends. The CDR3 totals 14 residues. Fresh peripheral blood, under 13 ml, yielded the PBMCs. This clonotype was obtained from a man aged 40-55 years with Graves' hyperthyroidism that later progressed to Graves' ophthalmopathy. Material for sequencing was blood. V usage is TRBV4-2 and J usage is TRBJ2-4; TRBD1 might be the D (5 bases). The DNA for the CDR3 is TGTGCCAGCAGCCAAGAGGTGGGGCAGGGCATTCAGTACTTC. Translated: CASSQEVGQGIQYF.